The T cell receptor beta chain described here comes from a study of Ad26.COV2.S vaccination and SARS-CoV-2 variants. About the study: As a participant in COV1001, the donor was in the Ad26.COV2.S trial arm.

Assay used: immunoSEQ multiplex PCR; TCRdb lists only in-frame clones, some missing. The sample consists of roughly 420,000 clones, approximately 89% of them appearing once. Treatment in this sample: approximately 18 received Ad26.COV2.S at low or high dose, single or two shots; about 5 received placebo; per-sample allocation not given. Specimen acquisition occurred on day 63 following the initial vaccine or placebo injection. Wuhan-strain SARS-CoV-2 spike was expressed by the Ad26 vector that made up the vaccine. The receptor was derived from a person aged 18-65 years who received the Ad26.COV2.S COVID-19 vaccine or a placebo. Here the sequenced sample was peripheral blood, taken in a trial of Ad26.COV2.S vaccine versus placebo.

This CDR3 reads CASSLSQGYQPQHF. The CDR3 nucleotides are TGTGCCAGCAGTTTATCCCAGGGTTACCAGCCCCAGCATTTT. The J gene is TRBJ1-5, the V gene TRBV27, with D possibly being TRBD1 (5 bases). Germline CDR1 is MNHEY and CDR2 is SMNVEV (reference sequence). V was shortened by 0 bases and J by 7 bases, with 10 bases between the two germline ends. The CDR3 is 14 residues long.